The entry below describes one T cell receptor beta chain. The antigen this receptor binds is unknown. Per-base qualities were not stored, and no clone one base away is much larger. To prepare the library, the immunoSEQ multiplex PCR assay was applied. The multiplex PCR relied on a mix of 60 forward primers for TCR Vbeta segments and 13 reverse primers for TCR Jbeta segments. The CDR3 region of rearranged TCR beta genes was amplified from genomic DNA by a multiplex PCR assay. The amplified TCR beta libraries were sequenced on the Illumina HiSeq System as 87-base-pair reads. As for the original processing: Across the 700 or so repertoires, a later analysis counted some 81 million unique TCR beta chains, around 11 million of which were shared by at least two donors. A nearest-neighbor algorithm error-corrected the raw reads and collapsed the reads into unique sequences, merging closely related sequences to remove PCR and sequencing errors. V, D and J gene segments were assigned by aligning CDR3 sequences to IMGT reference sequences. For a sequence to be retained, a match of at least six nucleotides was required to both a V gene segment and a J gene segment. Rearrangements were called productive when the CDR3 lacked stop codons and stayed in frame with V and J; all others were non-productive. Following IMGT convention, CDR3 was defined as the stretch from the second conserved V-encoded cysteine to the conserved J-encoded phenylalanine. The earlier analysis of some 600 of the donors excluded sequences that lacked an unambiguous match to a single V gene segment. An earlier analysis of a few hundred of the donors classified V segments as functional when productive rearrangements were above 56.7% and as segregating when the standard deviation between donors was above 5%. A statistical classification framework was built for diagnosing cytomegalovirus status from the catalog of TCR beta chain sequences. In a later analysis, TCR nucleotide sequences were compared against IMGT/GENE-DB human TR gene sequences so that V and J genes could be assigned. In a later analysis, CDR3 sequences and most-parsimonious VDJ recombination scenarios were assigned using the TCRdist pipeline. A later analysis defined each TCR beta chain by its CDR3 amino acid sequence plus V-gene family, and excluded reads lacking a unique V-gene family. A later analysis removed 600 or so highly shared, low-generation-probability nucleotide sequences to deal with suspected cross-contamination and a sequencing artifact. In a later analysis, a clonal expansion index was calculated for each public chain from normalized within-repertoire ranks of inferred template counts. Generation probabilities in a later analysis came from a VDJ recombination model fitted to out-of-frame rearrangements, and those results were checked against IGoR. In a later analysis, TCR-TCR, TCR-HLA and TCR-CMV co-occurrence was scored with hypergeometric tests, and a repertoire-size bias correction was applied to TCR pairs. False discovery rates were estimated in a later analysis by permuting HLA or CMV assignments 20 times. In a later analysis, co-occurring TCRs were grouped using DBSCAN, and TCRdist sequence similarity was added for clustering within HLA-allele-positive subsets. Co-occurrence clustering excluded repertoires with fewer than 30,000 or more than 120,000 public chains, plus five with anomalous nucleotide sharing. TCRdb holds this immuneACCESS table with in-frame rearrangements only. Some clones are missing; in checked studies, unresolved V genes explain under half, and the rest has no known cause. V and J calls and clone size are copied from that table; D and trimming were computed from the DNA. This sample has fewer than 130,000 clones in its table, and 65% to 75% of those were observed once. The ten most abundant clones make up 11% of the sample.

Per the germline V gene (reference sequence), SEHNR is the CDR1 and FQNEAQ is the CDR2. The CDR3 covers 14 residues, taking in both the cysteine and the phenylalanine. Just the 42-base CDR3 DNA is kept, in frame starting at base 1. V loses 5 bases at its end and J loses 6 bases; junction bases beyond the gene matches: 2. The data were obtained in a study of cytomegalovirus exposure and HLA in healthy donors (dated by TCRdb to the late 2010s). Regarding the complete study: An earlier analysis of a few hundred of the donors reported approximately 260 Gb of sequence data and 100 million to 120 million unique TCR beta sequences obtained from roughly 170 million T cells. About 5 DR-DQ haplotypes were handled as single units for association and clustering, since linkage in the cohort was strong. Among around 400 genotyped donors of the cohort, an average of approximately 220,000 unique TCR beta nucleotide sequences was sequenced per donor, of which roughly 18% were non-productive. The study was designed to test whether signatures of past pathogen exposure could be identified by cataloging public T cell receptors. In addition to the first cohort of about 650 subjects, a separate validation cohort of 120 different subjects was used. Of the 398 genotyped donors, about 84% fell in the genetic ancestry cluster associated with self-reported Caucasian donors. All discovery cohort repertoires had been generated using a single sequencing platform. The study profiled the T cell repertoires of hundreds of subjects by immunosequencing and related them to cytomegalovirus serostatus. Alongside the repertoire data, information on donor age, sex, ethnicity and CMV serostatus was compiled. HLA typing covered class I and class II loci at four-digit resolution. A later analysis re-examined previously published TCR beta repertoires from hundreds of donors and added high-resolution HLA genotyping to investigate patterns of TCR occurrence. Roughly 310 gigabases of sequencing data and around 87 million unique TCR sequences were included in an early release covering several hundred HLA-typed donors. An earlier analysis of 587 of the donors used high-throughput TCR beta sequencing to judge whether each TCR beta V gene segment behaved as functional or pseudogenic. The later analysis used no new phenotypic data to find candidate immune exposures, relying instead on TCR beta sequences and their occurrence across donors. Genome-wide SNP genotypes for about 60% of the 666 donors were used in a later genetic analysis, which treated that subset as a discovery cohort. The number of donors typed differed by locus, with about 629-630 for A, B, C, DRB1 and DQB1, roughly 550 for DQA1, approximately 570 for DPA1, and some 470 for DPB1. High-throughput TCR immunosequencing, statistical association of individual TCRs with disease status, and machine learning were combined to predict cytomegalovirus infection status.

Study-wide conclusions, independent of this receptor: A further reported finding was that TCR beta sequences accurately predicted the HLA-A and HLA-B alleles for most subjects in the first cohort. When HLA alleles, especially DR and DQ, strongly co-occurred, attributing TCR associations to individual alleles was difficult. A cluster of highly shared sequence variants was judged likely to represent a technical artifact of the sequencing pipeline. Fewer than 20 rarely observed V segments, including chromosome 9 orphons, were excluded from the earlier analysis of almost 600 of the donors because counts were too low. According to a later analysis, TCR association rates differed among HLA loci, with DRB1 alleles showing the most associated TCRs and HLA-C alleles showing the fewest. Because HLA typing was missing for some donors at each locus, association tests included only the typed subset. Because the 87-base-pair reads could not distinguish some IMGT-functional V segments, including TRBV6-2 and TRBV6-3, those segments were excluded. Sequencing depth was assumed to be roughly uniform across donors in the presence/absence analyses, though that assumption may not hold. Linkage disequilibrium might explain the correlated functional status among segregating V segments, but an unknown experimental factor could not be ruled out. A later analysis found that most CMV-associated TCR beta chains appeared HLA-restricted, with HLA associations seemingly driven largely by CMV exposure. In a later genetic analysis, a missense DCLRE1C variant was associated with V-gene and J-gene trimming of TCR beta chains, and the association was replicated in an independent cohort. CMV serostatus was the only immune exposure information available for the cohort. A few of the identified cytomegalovirus-associated TCR beta chains were confirmed in vitro to be specific for cytomegalovirus antigens. Across donors, most TCR sequences were observed very rarely, whereas some public TCRs were present in many individuals. A later analysis reported that several top co-occurrence clusters appeared linked to parvovirus B19, influenza, CMV and Epstein-Barr virus. Compared with equally common non-associated chains, HLA-associated TCR beta chains in a later analysis were more clonally expanded and had lower generation probabilities. In an earlier analysis of over 550 of the donors, most TCR beta V segments were observed in productive rearrangements about 90% or about 30% of the time, broadly matching IMGT annotations. The classifier was reported to diagnose cytomegalovirus status with high specificity and sensitivity in both the original and validation cohorts. Compared with the roughly 720-donor mean, donors in an Asian-associated ancestry cluster had fewer N-insertions in productive TCRs, according to a later genetic analysis. A total of 150 to 200 TCR beta chains were listed by the study as associated with cytomegalovirus. At a false discovery rate of 0.05, a later analysis linked 16,951 TCR beta sequences to specific HLA alleles. The cohort was sequenced for TCR beta chains only, and without alpha or paired-chain data the features that could be detected were limited. The authors suggested that the approach could potentially be generalized to other disease states and immunological phenotypes.

The cohort comprised under 700 healthy bone marrow donors. At the time of sampling, every cohort member was nominally healthy, though immune exposures that went unrecorded were likely present. The donor tested CMV seropositive, placing the donor among the approximately 290 seropositive members of the cohort. A peripheral blood sample was provided by each donor, and peripheral blood mononuclear cells were used for TCR beta sequencing. The Qiagen DNeasy Blood Extraction Kit was used to extract genomic DNA from the blood cell samples. This sequence was found in a middle-aged man in good health and CMV-seropositive. The sample was PBMCs. The rearranged segments are TRBV7-9 and TRBJ2-1, and TRBD2 aligns with 12 junction nucleotides. The DNA reads TGTGCCAGCAGCGGACTAGCGGGATCCAATGAGCAGTTCTTC. This is translated as CASSGLAGSNEQFF.